This TCR beta chain was recorded in a study of T cell responses to AZD1222 COVID-19 vaccine. Study-level background: Second doses at about 4 or about 12 weeks were pooled. Study-wide points: No repertoire was sampled before or during the peak T cell response, only after it. Females made up more of the donors, who were largely white British, and clonal diversity may have come out too low. Reportedly, nearly half of unique spike TCRs recognized epitopes outside B.1.351/B.1.1.7 mutations.

Using immunoSEQ multiplex PCR, the repertoire was profiled, and TCRdb retains in-frame clones only, with some absent. Here the sample spans approximately 150,000 clones, approximately 89% being singletons. Germline values: CDR1 MNHEY, CDR2 SMNVEV (reference sequence). The junction had 3 bases not matched to a gene; V was cut back by 4 bases and J by 1 base. This CDR3 region has 15 residues. A remark on this clone: The antigen remains unidentified.

Sample: peripheral blood, taken on day 0 of AZD1222 vaccination. The chain joins TRBV27 to TRBJ2-3; 9 bases are shared with TRBD2. The clonotype was recovered from an adult in good health. The CDR3 reads CASSSRLAGTDTQYF. CDR3 sequence (DNA): TGTGCCAGCAGTTCTCGACTAGCGGGCACAGATACGCAGTATTTT.